This T cell receptor beta chain came from a study of blood T cell repertoires in COVID-19. Study in general: The study drew acute and convalescent COVID-19 samples from the United States, Italy and Spain.

CDR1 SGHTA and CDR2 FQGTGA come from the germline V gene. This CDR3 comprises 14 residues. The V segment lost 5 bases and the J segment 5 bases; nucleotides outside the gene matches: 5. TCRdb keeps only in-frame clones here, not all; method: immunoSEQ multiplex PCR. The sample consists of 200,000 to 250,000 clones, 80% of them appearing once. The chain couples TRBV7-3 to TRBJ1-2, with 10 bases fitting TRBD1. The sequenced sample was peripheral blood. The TCR comes from a human donor in a cohort sampled during active COVID-19. CDR3 residues: CASSRDRGQYGYTF. The CDR3 DNA follows: TGTGCCAGCAGCCGGGACAGGGGCCAGTATGGCTACACCTTC.